Listed below are T cell receptor beta chains from one sample, sequenced in a study of blood T cell repertoires in COVID-19. Data came from immunoSEQ multiplex PCR; TCRdb stores just in-frame clones and leaves some out. The sample holds roughly 250,000 clones; 86% are singletons and the top ten take more than 10%. Material: peripheral blood. These receptors were taken from a woman aged 30 to 39 with COVID-19, enrolled during active disease. The CDR3 runs from the conserved cysteine through the conserved F or W. Each record gives: D gene, J gene, clone size, V gene, CDR3 DNA, CDR3 protein. D genes are given only for firm matches. Some rows have no size entry. The others give once, few or many, or a class for an expanded clone.

d_gene: TRBD1
j_gene: TRBJ2-7
abundance: once
v_gene: TRBV7-9
CDR3nt: TGTGCCAGCAGCTCGGCCGGGACAGGGGCCTACGAGCAGTACTTC
CDR3aa: CASSSAGTGAYEQYF

d_gene: TRBD2
j_gene: TRBJ2-1
abundance: .
v_gene: TRBV28
CDR3nt: TGTGCCAGCAGTTCCCTAGCGGGGGGATGGGAGCAGTTCTTC
CDR3aa: CASSSLAGGWEQFF

d_gene: TRBD2
j_gene: TRBJ2-5
abundance: .
v_gene: TRBV27
CDR3nt: TGTGCCAGCAGTTCACTCCTAGCGGGGGGGGAGACCCAGTACTTC
CDR3aa: CASSSLLAGGETQYF

d_gene: TRBD2
j_gene: TRBJ2-2
abundance: .
v_gene: TRBV27
CDR3nt: TGTGCCAGCAGTTCCCTAGCGGGGGTGATCACCGGGGAGCTGTTTTTT
CDR3aa: CASSSLAGVITGELFF

d_gene: TRBD1
j_gene: TRBJ1-5
abundance: .
v_gene: TRBV7-9
CDR3nt: TGTGCCAGCAGCTCAACGGGGACAGGGAGGAGCAATCAGCCCCAGCATTTT
CDR3aa: CASSSTGTGRSNQPQHF

d_gene: .
j_gene: TRBJ1-1
abundance: .
v_gene: TRBV4-1
CDR3nt: TGCGCCAGCAGCCAAGGTGTAGGGGTGCTGAACACTGAAGCTTTCTTT
CDR3aa: CASSQGVGVLNTEAFF

d_gene: TRBD2
j_gene: TRBJ2-3
abundance: .
v_gene: TRBV19
CDR3nt: TGTGCCAGTAGTATAAGAAGCGGGGGGGCCGGAGATACGCAGTATTTT
CDR3aa: CASSIRSGGAGDTQYF

d_gene: .
j_gene: TRBJ1-2
abundance: .
v_gene: TRBV2
CDR3nt: TGTGCCAGCCGAGAGGGAGGTAACTATGGCTACACCTTC
CDR3aa: CASREGGNYGYTF

d_gene: .
j_gene: TRBJ2-2
abundance: .
v_gene: TRBV19
CDR3nt: TGTGCCAGTAGTATCGGTCCCGGGGAGCTGTTTTTT
CDR3aa: CASSIGPGELFF

d_gene: TRBD2
j_gene: TRBJ2-7
abundance: .
v_gene: TRBV3-1/TRBV3-2
CDR3nt: TGTGCCAGCAGGCACAGCGGGGGGGTAATCTACGAGCAGTACTTC
CDR3aa: CASRHSGGVIYEQYF